These T cell receptor beta chains were read from a single sample in a study of shared T cell receptors in the human thymus. The table came from immunoSEQ multiplex PCR; TCRdb's copy has only in-frame clones and leaves some out. The data contain almost 550,000 clones, more than 75% of them seen just once; the ten biggest clones take up more than 0.01%. These records were also assigned to another study, of human thymus T cells.

The sequenced sample consisted of thymocytes. The receptors shown here come from a boy in the first two years of life with a congenital heart defect. The CDR3 runs from the conserved cysteine through the conserved F or W. D genes are given only for firm matches. Not all rows give a size; the values are once, few, many and, for expanded clones, a class.

CDR3 protein: CASSQDLRLAGGENIQYF
CDR3 DNA: TGTGCCAGCAGCCAAGATTTGAGGCTAGCTGGGGGCGAAAACATTCAGTACTTC
D gene: .
clone size: once
J gene: TRBJ2-4
V gene: TRBV4-2

CDR3 protein: CASSLRGAPYEQYF
CDR3 DNA: TGTGCCAGCAGCTTACGCGGGGCCCCCTACGAGCAGTACTTC
D gene: .
clone size: .
J gene: TRBJ2-7
V gene: TRBV5-8

CDR3 protein: CASSLGQGSSYEQYF
CDR3 DNA: TGTGCTAGCAGCTTGGGACAGGGGAGCTCCTACGAGCAGTACTTC
D gene: TRBD1
clone size: .
J gene: TRBJ2-7
V gene: TRBV7-7

CDR3 protein: CASSQTSSGSSYNEQFF
CDR3 DNA: TGTGCCAGCAGTCAGACCTCTAGCGGGAGCTCCTACAATGAGCAGTTCTTC
D gene: TRBD2
clone size: .
J gene: TRBJ2-1
V gene: TRBV28

CDR3 protein: CASSQATGSRDQPQHF
CDR3 DNA: TGTGCCAGCAGCCAAGCTACAGGGAGTAGAGATCAGCCCCAGCATTTT
D gene: .
clone size: .
J gene: TRBJ1-5
V gene: TRBV4-2

CDR3 protein: CASTPGGGVNTGELFF
CDR3 DNA: TGTGCCAGCACCCCCGGTGGCGGGGTGAACACCGGGGAGCTGTTTTTT
D gene: .
clone size: few
J gene: TRBJ2-2
V gene: TRBV7-2

CDR3 protein: CASSNRDYTSEQYF
CDR3 DNA: TGTGCCAGCAGCAATCGGGACTATACTAGCGAGCAGTACTTC
D gene: TRBD2
clone size: once
J gene: TRBJ2-7
V gene: TRBV11-2

CDR3 protein: CASSLSGNQETQYF
CDR3 DNA: TGTGCCAGCAGTCTCAGCGGGAACCAAGAGACCCAGTACTTC
D gene: TRBD2
clone size: .
J gene: TRBJ2-5
V gene: TRBV28

CDR3 protein: CAISAEALGYGYTF
CDR3 DNA: TGTGCCATCAGTGCCGAGGCCTTGGGCTATGGCTACACCTTC
D gene: .
clone size: .
J gene: TRBJ1-2
V gene: TRBV10-3

CDR3 protein: CASSYRDRAGYTF
CDR3 DNA: TGTGCCAGCAGCTACCGGGACAGGGCTGGCTACACCTTC
D gene: TRBD1
clone size: .
J gene: TRBJ1-2
V gene: TRBV28

CDR3 protein: CASSPRQDLNTEAFF
CDR3 DNA: TGTGCCAGCAGCCCAAGACAGGACCTGAACACTGAAGCTTTCTTT
D gene: .
clone size: .
J gene: TRBJ1-1
V gene: TRBV14

CDR3 protein: CATSRVESSGNHNEQFF
CDR3 DNA: TGTGCCACCAGCAGAGTGGAGTCTAGCGGGAACCACAATGAGCAGTTCTTC
D gene: TRBD2
clone size: .
J gene: TRBJ2-1
V gene: TRBV15

CDR3 protein: CASSPPLNTNTEAFF
CDR3 DNA: TGTGCCAGCTCACCACCCCTTAACACGAACACTGAAGCTTTCTTT
D gene: .
clone size: .
J gene: TRBJ1-1
V gene: TRBV18

CDR3 protein: CASSFSRAKNIQYF
CDR3 DNA: TGTGCCAGCAGTTTCTCGCGTGCCAAAAACATTCAGTACTTC
D gene: .
clone size: .
J gene: TRBJ2-4
V gene: TRBV28

CDR3 protein: CATGLRDREKSFAYGYTF
CDR3 DNA: TGTGCCACCGGACTCCGGGACAGGGAGAAGAGTTTCGCATATGGCTACACCTTC
D gene: TRBD1
clone size: .
J gene: TRBJ1-2
V gene: TRBV15

CDR3 protein: CAWKQEPYNEQFF
CDR3 DNA: TGTGCCTGGAAGCAGGAACCCTACAATGAGCAGTTCTTC
D gene: .
clone size: .
J gene: TRBJ2-1
V gene: TRBV30

CDR3 protein: CAISESKGLLKDGYTF
CDR3 DNA: TGTGCCATCAGTGAGTCGAAGGGACTCTTAAAGGATGGCTACACCTTC
D gene: .
clone size: .
J gene: TRBJ1-2
V gene: TRBV10-3

CDR3 protein: CASSCLVAGDRNNEQFF
CDR3 DNA: TGTGCCAGCAGCTGCCTCGTAGCGGGAGACCGTAACAATGAGCAGTTCTTC
D gene: TRBD2
clone size: few
J gene: TRBJ2-1
V gene: TRBV5-6

CDR3 protein: CAISYRGTGTTRYEQYF
CDR3 DNA: TGTGCCATCAGCTACAGGGGGACCGGGACTACACGCTACGAGCAGTACTTC
D gene: .
clone size: .
J gene: TRBJ2-7
V gene: TRBV10-3

CDR3 protein: CASSAGTGRDTQYF
CDR3 DNA: TGTGCCAGCAGCGCCGGGACAGGGCGGGATACGCAGTATTTT
D gene: TRBD1
clone size: .
J gene: TRBJ2-3
V gene: TRBV6-1

CDR3 protein: CASSSRPGLQTDTQYF
CDR3 DNA: TGTGCCAGCAGCTCCCGGCCGGGACTTCAAACAGATACGCAGTATTTT
D gene: .
clone size: .
J gene: TRBJ2-3
V gene: TRBV5-6

CDR3 protein: CASSFGRAGNTIYF
CDR3 DNA: TGTGCCAGCAGCTTCGGCCGGGCTGGAAACACCATATATTTT
D gene: .
clone size: .
J gene: TRBJ1-3
V gene: TRBV5-4

CDR3 protein: CASRTGLAEFYEQYF
CDR3 DNA: TGTGCCAGCAGGACTGGACTAGCGGAGTTCTACGAGCAGTACTTC
D gene: TRBD2
clone size: .
J gene: TRBJ2-7
V gene: TRBV7-2

CDR3 protein: CASSLTTGYTEAFF
CDR3 DNA: TGCGCCAGCAGCTTAACCACAGGGTACACTGAAGCTTTCTTT
D gene: .
clone size: few
J gene: TRBJ1-1
V gene: TRBV5-1

CDR3 protein: CAIRFRGLYNSPLHF
CDR3 DNA: TGTGCCATCAGATTCAGGGGGCTTTATAATTCACCCCTCCACTTT
D gene: TRBD1
clone size: few
J gene: TRBJ1-6
V gene: TRBV10-3

CDR3 protein: CASSPRPGLAGAEQYF
CDR3 DNA: TGTGCCAGCAGCCCAAGGCCGGGACTAGCGGGAGCCGAGCAGTACTTC
D gene: TRBD2
clone size: .
J gene: TRBJ2-7
V gene: TRBV7-2

CDR3 protein: CASRRQGMNGYTF
CDR3 DNA: TGTGCCAGCAGGAGACAGGGGATGAATGGCTACACCTTC
D gene: TRBD1
clone size: .
J gene: TRBJ1-2
V gene: TRBV27

CDR3 protein: CASSHTGVAEAFF
CDR3 DNA: TGTGCCAGCAGCCATACAGGGGTTGCTGAAGCTTTCTTT
D gene: TRBD1
clone size: once
J gene: TRBJ1-1
V gene: TRBV7-9

CDR3 protein: CASSLQGAGANVLTF
CDR3 DNA: TGCGCCAGCAGCCTACAGGGCGCTGGGGCCAACGTCCTGACTTTC
D gene: .
clone size: .
J gene: TRBJ2-6
V gene: TRBV4-1

CDR3 protein: CASSSAGCPNYGYTF
CDR3 DNA: TGTGCCAGTAGTAGCGCGGGGTGCCCTAACTATGGCTACACCTTC
D gene: .
clone size: once
J gene: TRBJ1-2
V gene: TRBV19

CDR3 protein: CASSIAGAGENTGELFF
CDR3 DNA: TGTGCCAGTAGTATTGCGGGGGCGGGAGAGAACACCGGGGAGCTGTTTTTT
D gene: .
clone size: .
J gene: TRBJ2-2
V gene: TRBV19

CDR3 protein: CASSYTGLISGNTIYF
CDR3 DNA: TGTGCCAGCAGTTACACAGGGTTAATTTCTGGAAACACCATATATTTT
D gene: .
clone size: .
J gene: TRBJ1-3
V gene: TRBV27

CDR3 protein: CASSRGYQETQYF
CDR3 DNA: TGTGCCAGCAGCAGGGGGTACCAAGAGACCCAGTACTTC
D gene: TRBD1
clone size: .
J gene: TRBJ2-5
V gene: TRBV2

CDR3 protein: CATSREGDSRNQPQHF
CDR3 DNA: TGTGCCACCAGCAGAGAAGGAGACAGCCGCAATCAGCCCCAGCATTTT
D gene: .
clone size: few
J gene: TRBJ1-5
V gene: TRBV15

CDR3 protein: CASSRGGEKLFF
CDR3 DNA: TGTGCCAGCTCACGGGGAGGCGAAAAACTGTTTTTT
D gene: .
clone size: .
J gene: TRBJ1-4
V gene: TRBV18

CDR3 protein: CSASSGRQFF
CDR3 DNA: TGCAGTGCTAGTAGCGGCCGGCAGTTCTTC
D gene: .
clone size: few
J gene: TRBJ2-1
V gene: TRBV20-1

CDR3 protein: CAWRMGRLAASYEQYF
CDR3 DNA: TGTGCCTGGAGGATGGGTCGGCTAGCGGCCTCCTACGAGCAGTACTTC
D gene: TRBD2
clone size: .
J gene: TRBJ2-7
V gene: TRBV30

CDR3 protein: CAISGALAGDPGSQYF
CDR3 DNA: TGTGCCATCAGTGGGGCATTAGCGGGAGACCCCGGTTCCCAGTACTTC
D gene: TRBD2
clone size: .
J gene: TRBJ2-5
V gene: TRBV10-3

CDR3 protein: CSVTDRRQFF
CDR3 DNA: TGCAGCGTTACGGACAGAAGGCAGTTCTTC
D gene: .
clone size: .
J gene: TRBJ2-1
V gene: TRBV29-1

CDR3 protein: CASSWGPGNTIYF
CDR3 DNA: TGTGCCAGCAGCTGGGGGCCTGGAAACACCATATATTTT
D gene: .
clone size: once
J gene: TRBJ1-3
V gene: TRBV7-6

CDR3 protein: CASSLLNLGQGEVVGYTF
CDR3 DNA: TGTGCCAGCAGTTTACTAAACCTGGGACAGGGGGAAGTGGTCGGCTACACCTTC
D gene: TRBD1
clone size: .
J gene: TRBJ1-2
V gene: TRBV28

CDR3 protein: CASSYPGQGTSGSRNEQYF
CDR3 DNA: TGTGCCAGCAGTTATCCGGGACAGGGGACTAGCGGGAGTCGGAACGAGCAGTACTTC
D gene: TRBD2
clone size: .
J gene: TRBJ2-7
V gene: TRBV28

CDR3 protein: CASSSFGQPQGTQYF
CDR3 DNA: TGCGCCAGCAGCTCCTTTGGACAGCCACAAGGGACCCAGTACTTC
D gene: .
clone size: few
J gene: TRBJ2-5
V gene: TRBV5-1

CDR3 protein: CASSLARGVTGNEQFF
CDR3 DNA: TGTGCCAGCAGCTTGGCCAGGGGGGTGACCGGAAATGAGCAGTTCTTC
D gene: .
clone size: .
J gene: TRBJ2-1
V gene: TRBV5-6